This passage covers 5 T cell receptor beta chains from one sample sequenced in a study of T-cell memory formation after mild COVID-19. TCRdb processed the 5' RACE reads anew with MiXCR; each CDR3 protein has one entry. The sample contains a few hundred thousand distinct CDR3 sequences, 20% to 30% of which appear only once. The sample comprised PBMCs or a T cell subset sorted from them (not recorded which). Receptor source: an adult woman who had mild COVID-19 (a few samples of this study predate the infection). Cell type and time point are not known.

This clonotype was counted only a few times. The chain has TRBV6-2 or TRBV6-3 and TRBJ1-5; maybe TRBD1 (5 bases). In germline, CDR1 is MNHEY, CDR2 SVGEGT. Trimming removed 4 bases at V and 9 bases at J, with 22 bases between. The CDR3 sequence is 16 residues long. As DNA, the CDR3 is TGTGCCAGCAGTTCAGCCGACAGCGGACCGCCAGGGCCCCAGCATTTT. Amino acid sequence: CASSSADSGPPGPQHF.

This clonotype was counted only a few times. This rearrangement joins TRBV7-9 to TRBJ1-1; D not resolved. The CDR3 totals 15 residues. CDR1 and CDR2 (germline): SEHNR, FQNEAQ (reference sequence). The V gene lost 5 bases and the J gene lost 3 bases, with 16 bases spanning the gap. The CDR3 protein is CASSDYINRDTEAFF. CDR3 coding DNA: TGTGCCAGCAGCGACTATATTAATCGGGACACTGAAGCTTTCTTT.

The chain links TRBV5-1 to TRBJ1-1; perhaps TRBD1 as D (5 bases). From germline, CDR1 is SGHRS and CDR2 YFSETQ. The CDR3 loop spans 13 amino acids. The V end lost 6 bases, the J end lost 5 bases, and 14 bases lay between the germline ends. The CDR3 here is CASKAGWGTEAFF. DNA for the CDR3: TGCGCCAGCAAGGCAGGGTGGGGGACTGAAGCTTTCTTT.

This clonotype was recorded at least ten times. The CDR3 DNA is TGTGCCAGCAGTTTATACGGGTCGAACACCGGGGAGCTGTTTTTT. Translated, it gives CASSLYGSNTGELFF. The chain couples TRBV12-3 or TRBV12-4 to TRBJ2-2, with unresolved D. With 2 bases removed from V and 0 bases from J, the gap between germline ends came to 7 bases. The CDR3 runs to 15 residues.

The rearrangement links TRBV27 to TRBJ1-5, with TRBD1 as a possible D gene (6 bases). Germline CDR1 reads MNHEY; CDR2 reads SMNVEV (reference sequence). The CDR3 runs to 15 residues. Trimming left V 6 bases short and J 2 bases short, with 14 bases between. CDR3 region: CASSYGTFGNQPQHF. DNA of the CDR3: TGTGCCAGCAGCTACGGGACATTTGGCAATCAGCCCCAGCATTTT.